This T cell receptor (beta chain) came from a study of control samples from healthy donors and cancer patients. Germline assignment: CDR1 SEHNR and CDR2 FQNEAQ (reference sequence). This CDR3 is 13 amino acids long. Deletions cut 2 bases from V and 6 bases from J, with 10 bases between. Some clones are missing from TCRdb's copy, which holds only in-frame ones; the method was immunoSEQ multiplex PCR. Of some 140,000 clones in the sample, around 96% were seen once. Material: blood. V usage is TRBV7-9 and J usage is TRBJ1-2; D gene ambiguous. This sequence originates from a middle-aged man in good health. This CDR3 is CASSLNGRDGYTF. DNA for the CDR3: TGTGCCAGCAGCTTAAATGGAAGGGATGGCTACACCTTC.